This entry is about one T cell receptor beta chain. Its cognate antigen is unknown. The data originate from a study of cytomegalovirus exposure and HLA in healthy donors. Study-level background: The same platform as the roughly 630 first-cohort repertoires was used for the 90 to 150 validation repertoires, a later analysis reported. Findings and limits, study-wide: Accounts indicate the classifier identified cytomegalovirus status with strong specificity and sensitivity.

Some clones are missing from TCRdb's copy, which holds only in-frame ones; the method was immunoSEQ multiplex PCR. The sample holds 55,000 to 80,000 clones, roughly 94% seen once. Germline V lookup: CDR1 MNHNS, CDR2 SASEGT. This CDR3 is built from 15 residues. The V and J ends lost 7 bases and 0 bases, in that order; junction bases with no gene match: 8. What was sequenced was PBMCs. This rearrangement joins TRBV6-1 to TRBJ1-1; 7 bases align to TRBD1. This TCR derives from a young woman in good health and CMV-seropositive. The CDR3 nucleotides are TGTGCCAGCATAAACCTACAGGGGCTGAACACTGAAGCTTTCTTT. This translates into CASINLQGLNTEAFF.